This entry lists 32 T cell receptor beta chains sequenced from one sample in a study of beta chain features in type 1 diabetes. General study points: Across all four CD4+ subsets, people with type 1 diabetes showed modestly shorter TCRB CDR3s.

These receptors are not linked to any known antigen. As every portion of the isolated RNA was reverse transcribed, the sequencing read expressed TCRB transcripts. The protocol was immunoSEQ multiplex PCR, while the TCRdb copy is restricted to in-frame clones and leaves out a portion. The sample lists roughly 260,000 clones; around 21% were seen once. The sequencing input was naive CD4+ T cells from blood. These receptors all come from a middle-aged woman with type 1 diabetes.

This clone was picked up a small number of times. The genes are TRBV7-2 and TRBJ1-2; D is possibly TRBD1 (5 bases). CDR1 SGHTA and CDR2 FQGNSA come from the germline V gene. The V and J ends lost 2 bases and 5 bases respectively, with 12 bases between them. This CDR3 is 14 amino acids long. The CDR3 spells CASSLFRASYGYTF. In DNA, the CDR3 is TGTGCCAGCAGCTTATTCAGGGCCTCATATGGCTACACCTTC.

This clone was counted between two and nine times. The chain links TRBV7-6 to TRBJ2-3, with 7 bases fitting TRBD2. In germline, CDR1 is SGHVS, CDR2 FNYEAQ. There are 14 residues in the CDR3. V lost 5 bases, J lost 1 base, and 3 bases stayed unmatched. This CDR3 reads CASSRSGGTDTQYF. CDR3 DNA sequence: TGTGCCAGCAGCCGCAGCGGGGGCACAGATACGCAGTATTTT.

This clone occurred a few times. In the same sample, other DNA sequences code for this CDR3. This chain joins TRBV7-2 and TRBJ2-3; D is uncertain. The CDR3 is made up of 12 amino acids. Trimming removed 3 bases from V and 2 bases from J, with 3 bases in between. Looked up from germline, CDR1 is SGHTA and CDR2 is FQGNSA. The CDR3 is CASSFYTDTQYF. The DNA for the CDR3 is TGTGCCAGCAGCTTTTACACAGATACGCAGTATTTT.

This clone was counted between two and nine times. The V call is TRBV2, the J call TRBJ2-1; 7 nucleotides align to TRBD2. This CDR3 is built from 16 residues. The germline gives CDR1 SNHLY, CDR2 FYNNEI. V lost 2 bases to trimming and J lost 5 bases; unmatched junction nucleotides: 9. Here the CDR3 DNA reads TGTGCCAGCAGTGAAAGCTCAGCGGGGCTAGACAATGAGCAGTTCTTC. It encodes CASSESSAGLDNEQFF.

The chain uses TRBV11-2 and TRBJ2-1; TRBD2 aligns across 10 bases. Germline trimming cut 5 bases from V and 7 bases from J; bases unmatched to any gene: 5. Germline-derived CDR1 and CDR2 are SGHAT and FQNNGV. This CDR3 region has 14 residues. The chain's CDR3 is CASSQGLAWNEQFF. The CDR3 DNA follows: TGTGCCAGCAGCCAGGGACTAGCGTGGAATGAGCAGTTCTTC.

This clone was seen only a few times. This chain uses TRBV11-2 with TRBJ2-7; 14 nucleotides line up with TRBD2. V was pared by 5 bases and J by 1 base, with 7 bases of the junction left unmatched. In germline, CDR1 is SGHAT, CDR2 FQNNGV. The CDR3 extends over 17 amino acids. The CDR3 reads CASSPLGTSGSSYEQYF. The DNA of the CDR3 is TGTGCCAGCAGCCCCCTAGGGACTAGCGGGAGTTCCTACGAGCAGTACTTC.

Only a few counts were recorded for this clone. This sequence joins TRBV19 and TRBJ2-5; TRBD2 is a possible D gene (6 bases). Deletions cut 3 bases from V and 6 bases from J, with 14 bases between. Germline assignment: CDR1 LNHDA and CDR2 SQIVND (reference sequence). The CDR3 totals 14 residues. CDR3 in DNA: TGTGCCAGTAGTATCCAGACTAGTCAGAAGACCCAGTACTTC. Translating gives CASSIQTSQKTQYF.

This clone was observed a few times. The chain couples TRBV5-4 to TRBJ2-1; 8 positions agree with TRBD2. The CDR3 contains 16 residues. Per the germline V gene, CDR1 is SGHNT and CDR2 is YYREEE (reference sequence). The J segment lost 0 bases and the V segment lost 5 bases, leaving 7 bases of the junction unmatched. The CDR3 DNA is TGTGCCAGCAGTCACGGGGGGGTCAGCTCCTACAATGAGCAGTTCTTC. Translation gives CASSHGGVSSYNEQFF.

The chain uses TRBV6-5 and TRBJ1-2; maybe TRBD1 (6 bases). Germline CDR1 MNHEY, CDR2 SVGAGI. Trimming pared 0 bases from V and 3 bases from J, leaving 11 bases between. CDR3 length equals 15 residues. The DNA of the CDR3 is TGTGCCAGCAGTTACTCGAGGTACAGGGACTATGGCTACACCTTC. It yields the protein CASSYSRYRDYGYTF.

This rearrangement joins TRBV28 to TRBJ2-3; 8 bases map to TRBD2. J was trimmed by 2 bases and V by 3 bases; bases with no gene match: 4. The CDR3 extends over 15 amino acids. Germline V lookup: CDR1 MDHEN, CDR2 SYDVKM. The CDR3 DNA is TGTGCCAGCAGTTTCACGCGGGGGGTCACAGATACGCAGTATTTT. It codes for CASSFTRGVTDTQYF.

This clone was detected a few times. CDR3 sequence reads: CSVVPESGLALYEQYF. CDR3 nucleotides: TGCAGCGTTGTACCTGAGTCGGGACTAGCCCTCTACGAGCAGTACTTC. The chain joins TRBV29-1 to TRBJ2-7; 9 bases agree with TRBD2. This CDR3 spans 16 amino acids. V gave up 4 bases and J gave up 3 bases; unmatched junction bases: 13. Germline CDR1 is SQVTM and CDR2 is ANQGSEA.

This clone came up a few times. The genes are TRBV29-1 and TRBJ1-1; weak D call: TRBD1 (6 bases). The germline gives CDR1 SQVTM, CDR2 ANQGSEA. V lost 5 bases, J lost 7 bases, and 11 bases lay in between. The CDR3 covers 11 residues. CDR3 nucleotides: TGCAGCGTTCAAAGGGGGAATGAAGCTTTCTTT. This encodes CSVQRGNEAFF.

This sequence joins TRBV5-1 and TRBJ2-3; TRBD1 might be the D (6 bases). Germline lookup yields CDR1 SGHRS and CDR2 YFSETQ. This CDR3 is 16 amino acids long. Trimming stripped 2 bases from V and 4 bases from J, with 17 bases between. Written as DNA, the CDR3 is TGCGCCAGCAGCTTTTCTACAGGGATACGGGCAGATACGCAGTATTTT. Amino acid sequence: CASSFSTGIRADTQYF. The full variable domain, rest sourced from reference TRBV5-1 and TRBJ2-3, is KAGVTQTPRYLIKTRGQQVTLSCSPISGHRSVSWYQQTPGQGLQFLFEYFSETQRNKGNFPGRFSGRQFSNSRSEMNVSTLELGDSALYLCASSFSTGIRADTQYFGPGTRLTVL.

The V call is TRBV5-1, the J call TRBJ2-7; 13 bases are shared with TRBD2. Germline CDR1 is SGHRS and CDR2 is YFSETQ. Trimming took 0 bases from V and 6 from J; bases not matched to a gene: 6. The CDR3 length is 16 residues. CDR3 amino acids: CASSLELAGGPSEQYF. The CDR3 DNA follows: TGCGCCAGCAGCTTGGAACTAGCGGGAGGGCCGAGCGAGCAGTACTTC.

This chain links TRBV18 with TRBJ2-5; the match to TRBD2 covers 8 bases. V trimming: 7 bases; J trimming: 1 base; junction bases outside the gene matches: 2. Germline loops: CDR1 KGHSH, CDR2 LQKENI. This CDR3 region has 13 residues. The CDR3 DNA follows: TGTGCCAGCTTTAGCGGGACCCAAGAGACCCAGTACTTC. This gives the protein CASFSGTQETQYF.

This clone came up a few times. This rearrangement joins TRBV7-9 to TRBJ1-2; D possibly corresponds to TRBD1 (5 bases). Germline CDR1 SEHNR, CDR2 FQNEAQ (reference sequence). The ends were cut back, 11 bases at V and 8 bases at J, with 12 bases in the middle. The length of the CDR3 is 10 residues. The CDR3: CAGGSEGYTF. Written as DNA, the CDR3 is TGTGCCGGGGGGAGTGAAGGCTACACCTTC.

In this sample, this clone turned up a few times. V gene TRBV19 combines with J gene TRBJ1-2; TRBD1 matches 7 bases. Losses at the gene ends were 6 bases for V and 1 base for J; bases not matched to a gene: 11. Germline-derived CDR1 and CDR2 are LNHDA and SQIVND (reference sequence). The CDR3 length is 16 residues. CDR3 in DNA: TGTGCCAGTAGAACAAGACAGGGCAGGATTAACTATGGCTACACCTTC. Translating gives CASRTRQGRINYGYTF.

CDR3 loop: CASRPTRGRPNYGYTF. The DNA of the CDR3 is TGTGCCAGCAGGCCGACGCGGGGACGGCCTAACTATGGCTACACCTTC. This sequence joins TRBV5-4 and TRBJ1-2; D is perhaps TRBD1 (5 bases). V lost 5 bases and J 0 bases, leaving 17 bases between the germline ends. Germline loops: CDR1 SGHNT, CDR2 YYREEE (reference sequence). This CDR3 has 16 amino acids.

The V call is TRBV29-1, the J call TRBJ1-2, with D unclear. Germline-derived CDR1 and CDR2 are SQVTM and ANQGSEA. Between the trimmed V and J ends, which lost 6 bases and 4 bases, there was a span of 18 bases. The CDR3 consists of 14 residues. CDR3: CSVPLGGIGYGYTF. Written as DNA, the CDR3 is TGCAGCGTCCCCTTGGGAGGAATTGGCTATGGCTACACCTTC.

This clone was recorded a few times. V and J are TRBV6-1 and TRBJ2-7; TRBD2 might be the D (6 bases). V was clipped by 3 bases and J by 2 bases, with 14 bases between them. Germline V gene lookup returns CDR1 MNHNS and CDR2 SASEGT. This CDR3 has 15 residues. CDR3 DNA sequence: TGTGCCAGCAGTGAGGAAGCGGGCAAGGCCTACGAGCAGTACTTC. Translating it yields CASSEEAGKAYEQYF.

The rearrangement links TRBV29-1 to TRBJ2-5; 7 bases line up with TRBD2. The CDR3 length is 11 residues. The V gene end was trimmed by 8 bases and the J gene end by 4 bases; junction bases not matched to a gene: 4. Germline CDR1 reads SQVTM; CDR2 reads ANQGSEA. CDR3 DNA sequence: TGCAGCCCAAGGGAGGGAGAGACCCAGTACTTC. Amino acids: CSPREGETQYF.

CDR3 loop: CSVEAKGRWKNGYTF. CDR3 nucleotides: TGCAGCGTTGAAGCAAAGGGGCGCTGGAAGAATGGCTACACCTTC. The chain carries TRBV29-1 and TRBJ1-2, with D perhaps matching TRBD1 (5 bases). Germline V CDR1 and CDR2: SQVTM, ANQGSEA. The CDR3 runs to 15 residues. Trimming took 1 base from V and 6 from J, leaving 18 bases between them.

The chain combines TRBV7-2 with TRBJ2-7, with a tentative D call TRBD1 (5 bases). Between the trimmed V and J ends, which lost 6 bases and 0 bases, there was a span of 15 bases. The CDR3 length is 15 residues. The germline V gene encodes CDR1 SGHTA and CDR2 FQGNSA. The CDR3 nucleotides read TGTGCCAGCAGGTTCCAGGGCTACTCCTCCTACGAGCAGTACTTC. Its protein product is CASRFQGYSSYEQYF.

V gene TRBV5-4 combines with J gene TRBJ2-3, with D unresolved. The CDR3 covers 11 residues. The V gene's germline CDR1 is SGHNT and CDR2 YYREEE (reference sequence). V was shortened by 3 bases and J by 5 bases, with 4 bases between the two germline ends. The CDR3 sequence is CASSWLDTQYF. CDR3 bases: TGTGCCAGCAGCTGGCTAGATACGCAGTATTTT.

The chain employs TRBV30 and TRBJ2-1, with D possibly matching TRBD2 (6 bases). The CDR3 has 14 residues. Germline CDR1 and CDR2: GTSNPN and SVGIG (reference sequence). V gave up 4 bases and J gave up 0 bases, with 10 bases separating them. The CDR3: CAWNRESSYNEQFF. The CDR3 nucleotides read TGTGCCTGGAACCGGGAGAGCTCCTACAATGAGCAGTTCTTC.

This clone was seen a few times. For the CDR3, the DNA is TGTGCCAGCAGCCCCAGGGGGTACCTCGATGAAAAACTGTTTTTT. Translated, it gives CASSPRGYLDEKLFF. The V and J genes are TRBV5-6 and TRBJ1-4, with 7 bases matching TRBD1. Germline-derived CDR1 and CDR2 are SGHDT and YYEEEE. The CDR3 extends over 15 amino acids. Trimming cost V 4 bases and J 6 bases; bases outside gene matches: 9.

As to this clone: An end of the junction does not agree with germline; a read error may underlie this. The rearrangement uses TRBV30 and TRBJ2-1; 7 bases match TRBD1. The germline V gene has CDR1 GTSNPN and CDR2 SVGIG (reference sequence). The CDR3 spans 11 residues. CDR3 in amino acids: CAWSVQGRGIF. Written as DNA, the CDR3 is TGTGCCTGGAGTGTACAAGGCAGGGGGATCTTC.

The rearrangement joins TRBV18 to TRBJ2-7; maybe TRBD1 (6 bases). With 5 bases removed from V and 3 bases from J, the gap between germline ends came to 14 bases. CDR1 and CDR2 (germline): KGHSH, LQKENI. There are 14 residues in the CDR3. This chain's CDR3 is CASSALEDSYEQYF. The CDR3 bases are TGTGCCAGCTCAGCCTTAGAGGACAGCTACGAGCAGTACTTC.

The CDR3 region is CASSGDISFIQYF. For the CDR3, the DNA is TGTGCCAGCAGTGGGGACATAAGCTTCATTCAGTACTTC. The J gene is TRBJ2-4, the V gene TRBV27; D perhaps matches TRBD1 (6 bases). This CDR3 comprises 13 residues. Trimming cost V 5 bases and J 9 bases, with 14 bases left between them. Germline V lookup: CDR1 MNHEY, CDR2 SMNVEV (reference sequence).

This clone was seen only a few times. This CDR3 reads CASSLVGTSGSYEQYF. Written as DNA, the CDR3 is TGTGCCAGTAGTCTCGTAGGGACTAGCGGCAGCTACGAGCAGTACTTC. J is TRBJ2-7 and V is TRBV19; TRBD2 aligns across 11 bases. The CDR3 runs to 16 residues. Trimming took 5 bases from V and 3 from J; bases not matched to a gene: 9. Germline values: CDR1 LNHDA, CDR2 SQIVND (reference sequence).

This clone turned up a few times. The chain couples TRBV29-1 to TRBJ2-7, with D possibly TRBD2 on 6 matching bases. V shed 7 bases and J shed 1 base, with 11 bases lying between them. The CDR3 length is 12 residues. The V gene's germline CDR1 is SQVTM and CDR2 ANQGSEA. As DNA, the CDR3 is TGCAGCGGCGGGCGGGGATCCTACGAGCAGTACTTC. Translation gives CSGGRGSYEQYF.

This clone was detected only a few times. Other DNA sequences in this specimen translate into the identical CDR3. The chain uses TRBV9 and TRBJ2-3; D is uncertain. CDR3 length equals 14 residues. The germline gives CDR1 SGDLS, CDR2 YYNGEE. Trimming removed 0 bases at V and 2 bases at J, with 7 bases between. The CDR3 sequence is CASSVAQSTDTQYF. CDR3 nucleotides: TGTGCCAGCAGCGTAGCCCAGTCCACAGATACGCAGTATTTT. The full variable domain, rest sourced from reference TRBV9 and TRBJ2-3, is DSGVTQTPKHLITATGQRVTLRCSPRSGDLSVYWYQQSLDQGLQFLIQYYNGEERAKGNILERFSAQQFPDLHSELNLSSLELGDSALYFCASSVAQSTDTQYFGPGTRLTVL.